A single sample gave rise to the 20 T cell receptor beta chains below, sequenced in a study of blood T cell repertoires in COVID-19. Here immunoSEQ multiplex PCR was the method, and the copy in TCRdb shows in-frame clones only, minus some. This table has about 280,000 clones, around 87% appearing once. Sequenced input: peripheral blood. The receptors originated from a woman aged 25 to 39 who had recovered from COVID-19.

This chain connects TRBV7-2 to TRBJ2-2, with D perhaps TRBD1 (5 bases). Trimming left V 1 base short and J 3 bases short, with 6 bases between. The CDR3 loop spans 14 amino acids. CDR1 SGHTA and CDR2 FQGNSA come from the germline V gene. The CDR3 reads CASSLEGYTGELFF. The CDR3 DNA reads as TGTGCCAGCAGCTTAGAGGGGTACACCGGGGAGCTGTTTTTT.

This clone was recorded many times. This chain connects TRBV5-1 to TRBJ2-7; 12 nucleotides match TRBD2. V gave up 0 bases and J gave up 6 bases; unmatched junction bases: 7. CDR1 is SGHRS and CDR2 is YFSETQ in the germline V gene. The CDR3 extends over 16 amino acids. CDR3 protein: CASSLDLAGGVAEQYF. CDR3 coding DNA: TGCGCCAGCAGCTTGGATCTAGCGGGAGGGGTTGCCGAGCAGTACTTC.

The J gene is TRBJ2-4, the V gene TRBV9; D not resolved. CDR3 length equals 13 residues. Germline-derived CDR1 and CDR2 are SGDLS and YYNGEE. The germline V and J ends were trimmed by 0 bases and 10 bases, with 11 bases remaining between them. In DNA form, the CDR3 reads TGTGCCAGCAGCGTAGCGAGGAATCGGATTCAGTACTTC. Protein product: CASSVARNRIQYF. Variable domain in full (rest from reference TRBV9 and TRBJ2-4): DSGVTQTPKHLITATGQRVTLRCSPRSGDLSVYWYQQSLDQGLQFLIQYYNGEERAKGNILERFSAQQFPDLHSELNLSSLELGDSALYFCASSVARNRIQYFGAGTRLSVL.

This rearrangement joins TRBV11-2 to TRBJ2-5; 13 bases are shared with TRBD2. Trimming removed 1 base from V and 1 base from J; junction bases left unmatched: 6. The germline V gene encodes CDR1 SGHAT and CDR2 FQNNGV. The length of the CDR3 is 18 residues. The CDR3 DNA reads as TGTGCCAGCAGCTTAGGGCGACTAGCGGGGGGACTCCAAGAGACCCAGTACTTC. Protein product: CASSLGRLAGGLQETQYF.

The genes are TRBV11-3 and TRBJ2-3; D might be TRBD2 (5 bases). CDR1 and CDR2 from the germline V gene are SGHNT and YENEEA. V lost 8 bases to trimming and J lost 6 bases, with 15 bases between them. The CDR3 length is 13 residues. The CDR3: CASGIRRGDTQYF. As DNA, the CDR3 is TGTGCCAGCGGTATACGGAGAGGGGATACGCAGTATTTT.

The chain couples TRBV7-2 to TRBJ2-1, with TRBD2 matching over 12 bases. J was trimmed by 3 bases and V by 5 bases; bases with no gene match: 5. This CDR3 spans 16 amino acids. CDR1 is SGHTA and CDR2 is FQGNSA in the germline V gene. CDR3 nucleotides: TGTGCCAGCAGCCCGAGGACTAGCGGGGTCTACAATGAGCAGTTCTTC. Translating it yields CASSPRTSGVYNEQFF.

This sequence joins TRBV5-1 and TRBJ1-1; D possibly corresponds to TRBD1 (6 bases). The germline CDR1 and CDR2 sequences are SGHRS and YFSETQ. The CDR3 extends over 16 amino acids. V dropped 4 bases and J dropped 0 bases, with 16 bases sitting between them. CDR3 sequence reads: CASSVRTTGLNTEAFF. As DNA, the CDR3 is TGCGCCAGCAGCGTCCGGACGACAGGATTGAACACTGAAGCTTTCTTT.

The chain couples TRBV5-1 to TRBJ2-1; D not resolved. This CDR3 spans 20 amino acids. Germline loops: CDR1 SGHRS, CDR2 YFSETQ. Trimming left V 1 base short and J 0 bases short, with 23 bases between. The CDR3: CASSLSHNRSHPRSYNEQFF. The CDR3 DNA is TGCGCCAGCAGCTTGAGCCATAATCGTAGCCACCCTCGCTCCTACAATGAGCAGTTCTTC.

CDR3 DNA sequence: TGTGCCAGCAGTTCGCCCGGGACAGGGAAGCAGCCCCAGCATTTT. It translates to CASSSPGTGKQPQHF. The chain has TRBV6-6 and TRBJ1-5; 9 bases map to TRBD1. Germline V gene data show CDR1 as MNHNY and CDR2 as SVGAGI (reference sequence). The CDR3 is 15 amino acids. V shed 4 bases and J 7 bases; nucleotides not matched to a gene: 8.

This rearrangement joins TRBV27 to TRBJ2-7, with 9 bases aligning to TRBD1. This CDR3 is built from 13 residues. The J segment lost 6 bases and the V segment lost 8 bases, leaving 8 bases of the junction unmatched. Germline V gene data show CDR1 as MNHEY and CDR2 as SMNVEV (reference sequence). The CDR3 DNA reads TGTGCCAGCGGCCGGGACAGGGTTGTCGAGCAGTACTTC. This translates into CASGRDRVVEQYF.

This clone was recorded once. The V gene is TRBV3-1 (or the pseudogene TRBV3-2), the J gene TRBJ2-5; 10 bases are a match to TRBD1. Germline values: CDR1 LGHDT, CDR2 YNNKEL (reference sequence). The CDR3 sequence is 13 residues long. V shed 8 bases and J 5 bases; nucleotides not matched to a gene: 5. Written as DNA, the CDR3 is TGTGCCAGCGGACAGGGGGGGTCCGAGACCCAGTACTTC. It encodes CASGQGGSETQYF.

The chain uses TRBV2 and TRBJ2-5; TRBD2 aligns across 8 bases. Germline CDR1 reads SNHLY; CDR2 reads FYNNEI. V lost 3 bases, J lost 7 bases, and 4 bases stayed unmatched. The CDR3 totals 13 residues. The chain's CDR3 is CASSDHSGGTQYF. The CDR3 region has the DNA TGTGCCAGCAGTGATCACAGCGGGGGGACCCAGTACTTC.

This clone was seen a few times. J is TRBJ1-2 and V is TRBV3-1 (or the pseudogene TRBV3-2); D ambiguous. CDR3 length: 14 residues. V was pared by 2 bases and J by 0 bases, with 7 bases between. Germline V gene sequence: CDR1 LGHDT, CDR2 YNNKEL (reference sequence). This CDR3 reads CASSQLQPNYGYTF. CDR3 DNA sequence: TGTGCCAGCAGCCAACTACAGCCTAACTATGGCTACACCTTC.

A single count supports this clone. The V gene is TRBV6-4, the J gene TRBJ2-1, with 10 bases aligning to TRBD2. The CDR3 is 14 amino acids. The V gene's germline CDR1 is MRHNA and CDR2 SNTAGT. V lost 4 bases and J lost 8; bases outside the gene matches: 5. The CDR3 spells CASSASGSMDEQFF. The CDR3, as DNA: TGTGCCAGCAGTGCTAGCGGGAGCATGGATGAGCAGTTCTTC.

The gene calls are TRBV19 and TRBJ2-2; maybe TRBD1 (5 bases). Trimming shortened V by 11 bases and J by 3 bases, and 19 bases separated the two germline ends. There are 15 residues in the CDR3. In germline, CDR1 is LNHDA, CDR2 SQIVND (reference sequence). The CDR3 region has the DNA TGTGCCGTCAAGGGCAGGGCGTTCGACACCGGGGAGCTGTTTTTT. Residues: CAVKGRAFDTGELFF.

This clone occurred a few times. This chain connects TRBV3-1 (or the pseudogene TRBV3-2) to TRBJ2-1; D unresolved. Trimming cost V 5 bases and J 4 bases, with 3 bases left between them. The germline gives CDR1 LGHDT, CDR2 YNNKEL (reference sequence). This CDR3 region has 11 residues. CDR3 residues: CASSLYNEQFF. Here the CDR3 DNA reads TGTGCCAGCAGCTTATACAATGAGCAGTTCTTC.

The gene calls are TRBV28 and TRBJ2-5; weak D call: TRBD2 (5 bases). CDR1 is MDHEN and CDR2 is SYDVKM in the germline V gene. The length of the CDR3 is 17 residues. V was cut by 7 bases and J by 2 bases, with 23 bases left in between. CDR3 coding DNA: TGTGCCAGCACCGAGGGATTTTTCCCCACTCCTCAAGAGACCCAGTACTTC. Its translation is CASTEGFFPTPQETQYF. The full variable domain, rest sourced from reference TRBV28 and TRBJ2-5, is DVKVTQSSRYLVKRTGEKVFLECVQDMDHENMFWYRQDPGLGLRLIYFSYDVKMKEKGDIPEGYSVSREKKERFSLILESASTNQTSMYLCASTEGFFPTPQETQYFGPGTRLLVL.

The chain recombines TRBV5-1 with TRBJ2-3; a weak D match, TRBD2 (5 bases). V lost 0 bases and J 2 bases, leaving 10 bases between the germline ends. Germline CDR1 is SGHRS and CDR2 is YFSETQ. The CDR3 has 15 residues. Written as DNA, the CDR3 is TGCGCCAGCAGCTTGGTTGTTAGCGACACAGATACGCAGTATTTT. Translating gives CASSLVVSDTDTQYF.

This clone was detected once. This specimen includes other DNA sequences encoding the same CDR3. The V call is TRBV5-1, the J call TRBJ2-7, with D uncertain. Germline CDR1 SGHRS, CDR2 YFSETQ. CDR3 size: 13 residues. Trimming took 0 bases from V and 3 from J, leaving 7 bases between them. CDR3 protein: CASSLGQDYEQYF. CDR3 nucleotides: TGCGCCAGCAGCTTGGGGCAGGACTACGAGCAGTACTTC. Together with reference TRBV5-1 and TRBJ2-7, the CDR3 gives the full variable domain: KAGVTQTPRYLIKTRGQQVTLSCSPISGHRSVSWYQQTPGQGLQFLFEYFSETQRNKGNFPGRFSGRQFSNSRSEMNVSTLELGDSALYLCASSLGQDYEQYFGPGTRLTVT.

The V gene is TRBV24-1, the J gene TRBJ1-2, with TRBD1 matching 11 bases. V lost 5 bases and J lost 7; bases outside the gene matches: 2. CDR1 and CDR2 (germline): KGHDR, SFDVKD. The CDR3 runs 13 residues. CDR3 amino acids: CATSGGTGGGYTF. The CDR3 nucleotides read TGTGCCACCAGTGGCGGGACAGGGGGTGGCTACACCTTC.